This T cell receptor beta chain is from a study of blood T cell repertoires in COVID-19. Source study methods: Reference gene primers were amplified, and this amplification served to estimate nucleated cell counts. TCRdb keeps only in-frame clones here, not all; method: immunoSEQ multiplex PCR. That table supplies the V and J calls and clone size; D and trimming were determined from the DNA. The table shows 200,000 to 300,000 clones, with 75% to 85% occurring only once. Germline CDR1 reads SGHAT; CDR2 reads FQNNGV. V lost 0 bases and J 4 bases, leaving 12 bases between the germline ends. This CDR3 is built from 15 residues. There are a few counts of this clone.

The sample was peripheral blood. The V call is TRBV11-2, the J call TRBJ1-2; D uncertain. The TCR comes from a human donor in a cohort sampled during active COVID-19. CDR3 residues: CASSLDHGGLYGYTF. The DNA of the CDR3 is TGTGCCAGCAGCTTAGATCACGGAGGGCTCTATGGCTACACCTTC.